A single sample gave rise to the 5 T cell receptor beta chains below, sequenced in a study of PD-1 blockade in mismatch repair-deficient tumors. Clones were sequenced by immunoSEQ multiplex PCR, and TCRdb holds only the in-frame ones, with some missing. The data hold more than 40,000 clones, with 81% observed a single time. Sequences were derived from peripheral blood, sampled roughly 19 weeks after starting pembrolizumab. These receptors originate from an adult with mismatch repair-deficient cancer.

The chain has TRBV6-5 and TRBJ2-7; D gene ambiguous. V was cut by 6 bases and J by 2 bases, with 11 bases left in between. The V gene's germline CDR1 is MNHEY and CDR2 SVGAGI. The CDR3 is made up of 13 amino acids. This CDR3 is CASSRVWAYEQYF. The DNA of the CDR3 is TGTGCCAGCAGCCGGGTATGGGCCTACGAGCAGTACTTC.

V gene TRBV11-3 combines with J gene TRBJ2-1; a weak D match, TRBD2 (6 bases). CDR1 is SGHNT and CDR2 is YENEEA in the germline V gene. There are 15 residues in the CDR3. The V end was cut by 0 bases, the J end by 6 bases, with 12 bases between. DNA of the CDR3: TGTGCCAGCAGCTTAGAAGCTAGCGATATCAATGAGCAGTTCTTC. Encoded protein: CASSLEASDINEQFF.

A note on this clone: At one end, the junction sequence differs from germline, possibly due to a read error. The rearrangement links TRBV7-7 to TRBJ2-5; D possibly corresponds to TRBD1 (6 bases). Germline CDR1 reads SSHAT; CDR2 reads FNYEAQ (reference sequence). This CDR3 region has 13 residues. The CDR3 bases are TGTGCTAGCAGCCGGGACATTGGAGAGACCCAGTACTTC. Translated, it gives CASSRDIGETQYF.

The chain links TRBV7-9 to TRBJ2-7; D gene unclear. V lost 4 bases and J 3 bases, leaving 7 bases between the germline ends. The CDR3 consists of 12 residues. The germline V gene encodes CDR1 SEHNR and CDR2 FQNEAQ (reference sequence). This chain's CDR3 is CASSSRVYEQYF. Written as DNA, the CDR3 is TGTGCCAGCAGCTCCCGCGTCTACGAGCAGTACTTC.

The chain recombines TRBV10-1 with TRBJ2-1; 11 nucleotides match TRBD2. V gave up 6 bases and J gave up 6 bases; unmatched junction bases: 4. This CDR3 has 14 amino acids. Germline V gene sequence: CDR1 WNHNN, CDR2 SYGVQD (reference sequence). CDR3 bases: TGCGCCAGCAGGTCCGGGACTAGCGGCAATGAGCAGTTCTTC. It yields the protein CASRSGTSGNEQFF.